The clone carrying this TCR beta chain appeared many times. Its antigen is currently unknown. The data were obtained in a study of glioma-infiltrating T cells. TCR alpha and beta CDR3 regions were amplified from RNA using iRepertoire nested multiplex PCR. For one-step reverse transcription and amplification, roughly 95-450 ng of tissue mRNA or PBMC total RNA was used. A single record per CDR3 protein comes from TCRdb applying MiXCR to the multiplex PCR reads. The sample lists approximately 88,000 distinct CDR3 sequences, 23% occurring once. Deletions cut 6 bases from V and 0 bases from J, with 9 bases between. Germline values: CDR1 SNHLY, CDR2 FYNNEI. CDR3 length: 14 residues. General study results and limits: CDR3 overlap between tissue and blood was very small. Non-neoplastic patients had below-expected tissue-blood divergence, while all gliomas exceeded expectation.

Specimen: glioma tissue, nonneoplastic brain tissue, or PBMCs (not recorded which). This sequence joins TRBV2 and TRBJ1-5, with unresolved D. The sequence came from a human donor with low-grade glioma or glioblastoma, undergoing nonglioma brain surgery, or in good health (not recorded which). The CDR3 sequence is CASRQFYSNQPQHF. The CDR3 bases are TGTGCCAGCAGACAGTTTTATAGCAATCAGCCCCAGCATTTT.